Shown below are 15 T cell receptor beta chains from a single sample sequenced in a study of CD8+ T cells in alopecia areata. The sequencing template was cDNA reverse transcribed from extracted RNA. Data came from immunoSEQ multiplex PCR; TCRdb stores just in-frame clones and leaves some out. The table shows over 250,000 clones, with around three fifths occurring only once. Described treatment: oral pan-JAK inhibitor, 5-10 mg twice daily. The sequences come from CD4+ T cells sorted from blood, collected at approximately week 52, from a patient treated with tofacitinib. Receptors were obtained from a human donor with alopecia areata.

The V call is TRBV7-3, the J call TRBJ2-5, with D perhaps being TRBD1 or TRBD2 (5 bases each). The germline V and J ends were trimmed by 0 bases and 5 bases, with 7 bases remaining between them. Germline loops: CDR1 SGHTA, CDR2 FQGTGA. The CDR3 consists of 13 residues. In nucleotides, the CDR3 is TGTGCCAGCAGCTTAACGGGGGTCGAGACCCAGTACTTC. Amino acid sequence: CASSLTGVETQYF.

This clone was seen more than once but under ten times. In the same sample, other DNA sequences code for this CDR3. The chain has TRBV9 and TRBJ2-5; unclear D gene. The V end lost 2 bases, the J end lost 4 bases, and 12 bases lay between the germline ends. This CDR3 region has 14 residues. Looked up from germline, CDR1 is SGDLS and CDR2 is YYNGEE. The CDR3 bases are TGTGCCAGCAGCGTCGTCGGTGGGTCAGAGACCCAGTACTTC. Translating it yields CASSVVGGSETQYF.

This clone was seen a few times. This rearrangement joins TRBV2 to TRBJ2-7; no definite D call. The CDR3 sequence is 15 residues long. V was pared by 5 bases and J by 0 bases, with 14 bases between. CDR1 SNHLY and CDR2 FYNNEI come from the germline V gene. CDR3 loop: CASSPDGLSSYEQYF. In DNA, the CDR3 is TGTGCCAGCAGTCCAGACGGTTTGAGCTCCTACGAGCAGTACTTC.

This clone was counted a few times. The V and J genes are TRBV10-3 and TRBJ2-7; 7 bases match TRBD1. The junction had 7 bases not matched to a gene; V was cut back by 8 bases and J by 0 bases. The CDR3 contains 14 residues. CDR1 ENHRY and CDR2 SYGVKD come from the germline V gene. CDR3 nucleotides: TGTGCCATCGGACCGACAGGGAGCTCCTACGAGCAGTACTTC. This codes for CAIGPTGSSYEQYF.

The chain couples TRBV14 to TRBJ1-6; D ambiguous. V lost 4 bases, J lost 8 bases, and 12 bases lay in between. CDR1 is SGHDN and CDR2 is FVKESK in the germline V gene. The CDR3 sequence is 14 residues long. CDR3 residues: CASSPLLADSPLHF. In nucleotides, the CDR3 is TGTGCCAGCAGCCCTCTACTAGCGGATTCACCCCTCCACTTT.

V usage is TRBV7-2 and J usage is TRBJ1-6; D is unresolved. The CDR3 covers 14 residues. The V and J ends lost 6 bases and 7 bases respectively, with 13 bases between them. CDR1 SGHTA and CDR2 FQGNSA come from the germline V gene. DNA of the CDR3: TGTGCCAGCAGGCCACCGGGCCGCAATTCACCCCTCCACTTT. Translating it yields CASRPPGRNSPLHF.

The chain has TRBV7-2 and TRBJ1-1; the D is unclear. The CDR3 totals 15 residues. The V end lost 2 bases, the J end lost 1 base, and 11 bases lay between the germline ends. Looked up from germline, CDR1 is SGHTA and CDR2 is FQGNSA. The CDR3: CASSLYGYQNTEAFF. The CDR3 coding sequence is TGTGCCAGCAGCTTATATGGGTACCAGAACACTGAAGCTTTCTTT.

The rearrangement links TRBV30 to TRBJ2-5; the match to TRBD1 covers 11 bases. Germline V gives CDR1 GTSNPN, CDR2 SVGIG (reference sequence). Trimming cost V 1 base and J 6 bases; bases outside gene matches: 7. The CDR3 covers 15 residues. The CDR3 DNA is TGTGCCTGGAGTGCCCGGGGGACAGGGGGACAGACCCAGTACTTC. Protein: CAWSARGTGGQTQYF. Complete variable domain (other parts from reference TRBV30 and TRBJ2-5): SQTIHQWPATLVQPVGSPLSLECTVEGTSNPNLYWYRQAAGRGLQLLFYSVGIGQISSEVPQNLSASRPQDRQFILSSKKLLLSDSGFYLCAWSARGTGGQTQYFGPGTRLLVL.

This clone has more than one count but fewer than ten. V is TRBV5-5 and J is TRBJ2-5; D uncertain. Trimming stripped 1 base from V and 5 bases from J, with 6 bases between. The CDR3 is 12 residues long. Germline-derived CDR1 and CDR2 are SGHKS and YYEKEE (reference sequence). CDR3 nucleotide sequence: TGTGCCAGCAGCTTGTCCGGGGAGACCCAGTACTTC. Its translation: CASSLSGETQYF.

V is TRBV5-4 and J is TRBJ2-1; D may be TRBD2 (5 bases). The CDR3 has 16 residues. The V gene lost 0 bases and the J gene lost 1 base, with 11 bases spanning the gap. Germline V CDR1 and CDR2: SGHNT, YYREEE (reference sequence). The CDR3 loop reads CASSLEGRGSYNEQFF. CDR3 bases: TGTGCCAGCAGCTTGGAAGGGAGAGGTTCCTACAATGAGCAGTTCTTC.

This sequence joins TRBV9 and TRBJ1-1, with 9 bases matching TRBD1. Germline trimming cut 4 bases from V and 4 bases from J; bases unmatched to any gene: 14. Germline V gene lookup returns CDR1 SGDLS and CDR2 YYNGEE. This CDR3 region has 17 residues. The CDR3 reads CASSPGSPGQGSTEAFF. The CDR3 DNA reads as TGTGCCAGCAGCCCTGGTTCCCCGGGACAGGGAAGCACTGAAGCTTTCTTT.

The rearrangement uses TRBV9 and TRBJ2-3, with TRBD2 identical over 7 bases. V shed 0 bases, J shed 7 bases, and the junction held 5 bases outside the gene matches. Germline-derived CDR1 and CDR2 are SGDLS and YYNGEE. The CDR3 is 14 amino acids. CDR3 DNA: TGTGCCAGCAGCGTAGGGACTAGTCACAATACGCAGTATTTT. The encoded protein is CASSVGTSHNTQYF.

Comment on this clone: A junction boundary mismatches the germline segment, possibly from a read error. V usage is TRBV30 and J usage is TRBJ2-1; a possible D gene is TRBD2 (7 bases). The V gene's germline CDR1 is GTSNPN and CDR2 SVGIG (reference sequence). This CDR3 region has 11 residues. The CDR3 loop reads CAWKSGGGPVF. The CDR3 region has the DNA TGTGCCTGGAAATCTGGGGGGGGGCCGGTCTTC.

V gene TRBV30 combines with J gene TRBJ1-5; the D gene is possibly TRBD1 (6 bases). This CDR3 contains 13 residues. Germline CDR1 reads GTSNPN; CDR2 reads SVGIG (reference sequence). V lost 4 bases and J lost 2, with 9 bases in between. In DNA form, the CDR3 reads TGTGCCTGGAACAGGGAGGGCAATCAGCCCCAGCATTTT. This codes for CAWNREGNQPQHF.

This chain connects TRBV19 to TRBJ1-6; D may be TRBD1 (5 bases). This CDR3 spans 15 amino acids. V shed 4 bases and J shed 7 bases, with 14 bases lying between them. The germline gives CDR1 LNHDA, CDR2 SQIVND (reference sequence). CDR3 sequence: CASSKTENSNSPLHF. CDR3 DNA sequence: TGTGCCAGTAGTAAGACAGAGAACAGCAATTCACCCCTCCACTTT.